The present T cell receptor (beta chain) was sequenced within a study of cytomegalovirus exposure and HLA in healthy donors. About this clone itself: Antigen: not known.

Trimming cost V 5 bases and J 8 bases, with 13 bases left between them. The CDR3 contains 12 residues. Germline CDR1 and CDR2: SGHAT and FQNNGV. Study results and caveats: Earlier analysis looked at TCR beta V segments, and most were productive about 87% or about 30% of the time. Accurate predictions that matched the HLA-A and HLA-B alleles of most subjects were reportedly made from TCR beta sequences. TCR beta V- and J-gene trimming was later associated with a missense DCLRE1C variant. CMV serostatus was the sole immune exposure information available.

Researchers ran the PCR with 60 Vbeta and 13 Jbeta primers. Method: immunoSEQ multiplex PCR; TCRdb's copy keeps in-frame clones and lacks some. The sample records 150,000 to 200,000 clones, around 77% being singletons. This chain uses TRBV11-2 with TRBJ2-7; tentative D call: TRBD1 (6 bases). The sequencing sample was made of PBMCs. This clonotype was sampled from a female donor in good health and CMV-seronegative. The CDR3 bases are TGTGCCAGCAGCATACAGGGAAACCAGCAGTACTTC. Its protein is CASSIQGNQQYF.